The 28 T cell receptor beta chains below were found in one sample sequenced in a study of T cells in Graves' hyperthyroidism and ophthalmopathy. Amplified TCR beta CDR3 regions came from RNA transcripts. An initial round of RT-PCR targeting the TCR CDR3 relied on the HTBI primer set. TCRdb re-derived calls from the multiplex PCR reads in MiXCR, one entry per CDR3 protein. The repertoire holds under 650,000 distinct CDR3 sequences, with roughly 16% as singletons. Source material: blood. These receptors all stem from a woman aged 25 to 39 with Graves' hyperthyroidism.

This clonotype was observed a handful of times. This CDR3 is CAWSLAAIFNEQFF. The CDR3 DNA follows: TGTGCCTGGAGCCTAGCGGCGATCTTCAATGAGCAGTTCTTC. The chain links TRBV30 to TRBJ2-1, with TRBD2 identical over 7 bases. The CDR3 is 14 residues long. From germline, CDR1 is GTSNPN and CDR2 SVGIG (reference sequence). V shed 3 bases and J 6 bases; nucleotides not matched to a gene: 8. Filled out from reference TRBV30 and TRBJ2-1, the complete variable domain reads SQTIHQWPATLVQPVGSPLSLECTVEGTSNPNLYWYRQAAGRGLQLLFYSVGIGQISSEVPQNLSASRPQDRQFILSSKKLLLSDSGFYLCAWSLAAIFNEQFFGPGTRLTVL.

This clonotype was seen many times. The chain couples TRBV2 to TRBJ2-7; 8 bases are a match to TRBD1. V lost 8 bases to trimming and J lost 0 bases; unmatched junction nucleotides: 9. This CDR3 is 15 amino acids long. Germline-derived CDR1 and CDR2 are SNHLY and FYNNEI. CDR3 sequence reads: CASVGTGGSSYEQYF. The CDR3 DNA reads as TGTGCCAGCGTAGGGACAGGTGGAAGCTCCTACGAGCAGTACTTC.

About this clonotype itself: A read error is possible here, since a much larger clone lies one base away. V and J are TRBV3-1 and TRBJ2-7; the D is unclear. Trimming left V 0 bases short and J 2 bases short, with 11 bases between. The CDR3 is 15 amino acids. The V gene's germline CDR1 is LGHDT and CDR2 YNNKEL (reference sequence). In nucleotides, the CDR3 is TGTGCCAGCAGCCAAGATATGGCTGGGACCTACGAGCAGTACTTC. Its translation is CASSQDMAGTYEQYF.

In its sample, this clonotype was seen a few times. The chain uses TRBV7-2 and TRBJ1-4, with TRBD1 as a possible D gene (5 bases). Trimming cost V 5 bases and J 0 bases, with 13 bases left between them. The CDR3 contains 16 residues. CDR1 SGHTA and CDR2 FQGNSA come from the germline V gene. The CDR3 loop reads CASSLAGGATNEKLFF. As DNA, the CDR3 is TGTGCCAGCAGCCTGGCGGGGGGGGCAACTAATGAAAAACTGTTTTTT.

This clonotype was seen repeatedly, ten times or more. The chain uses TRBV5-6 and TRBJ2-5; 8 positions match TRBD1. The J segment lost 4 bases and the V segment lost 0 bases, leaving 5 bases of the junction unmatched. The CDR3 is 15 residues long. The V gene's germline CDR1 is SGHDT and CDR2 YYEEEE. CDR3 sequence: CASSLGGTGPETQYF. CDR3 sequence (DNA): TGTGCCAGCAGCTTGGGCGGGACAGGCCCAGAGACCCAGTACTTC.

This clonotype was seen a handful of times. The chain employs TRBV30 and TRBJ1-1; D is uncertain. V was trimmed by 0 bases and J by 5 bases, leaving 13 bases between them. This CDR3 spans 14 amino acids. Germline V lookup: CDR1 GTSNPN, CDR2 SVGIG (reference sequence). The CDR3 region has the DNA TGTGCCTGGAGTGTAGGTGGGTGGGGAACTGAAGCTTTCTTT. Its translation: CAWSVGGWGTEAFF.

This sequence joins TRBV27 and TRBJ2-7; 15 positions match TRBD2. The V gene end was trimmed by 3 bases and the J gene end by 3 bases; junction bases not matched to a gene: 6. Per the germline V gene, CDR1 is MNHEY and CDR2 is SMNVEV (reference sequence). There are 17 residues in the CDR3. CDR3 amino acids: CASSFHAGLAGGYEQYF. CDR3 DNA: TGTGCCAGCAGTTTTCATGCGGGACTAGCGGGAGGCTACGAGCAGTACTTC.

The chain links TRBV30 to TRBJ1-4, with 10 bases fitting TRBD1. CDR3 size: 15 residues. J was trimmed by 8 bases and V by 2 bases; bases with no gene match: 8. Germline V lookup: CDR1 GTSNPN, CDR2 SVGIG (reference sequence). The CDR3 DNA sequence: TGTGCCTGGAGTATCTTGGGACAGGGGAAGGAAAAACTGTTTTTT. It translates to CAWSILGQGKEKLFF.

This clonotype was picked up many times. The chain carries TRBV28 and TRBJ2-1; D is unclear. Trimming took off 3 bases at V and 5 bases at J, with 14 bases between the two ends. CDR3 length: 15 residues. CDR1 and CDR2 from the germline V gene are MDHEN and SYDVKM. This CDR3 reads CASSFMRPNHNEQFF. The CDR3 DNA follows: TGTGCCAGCAGTTTTATGCGCCCAAATCACAATGAGCAGTTCTTC.

This clonotype was found a few times. DNA of the CDR3: TGTGCCAGCAGCTTATCTGACAGCCTATTTAACTATGGCTACACCTTC. This gives the protein CASSLSDSLFNYGYTF. V is TRBV7-9 and J is TRBJ1-2, with D perhaps TRBD1 (5 bases). Trimming left V 2 bases short and J 1 base short, with 14 bases between. CDR3 length: 16 amino acids. Germline V gene data show CDR1 as SEHNR and CDR2 as FQNEAQ (reference sequence).

In its sample, this clonotype was seen a few times. The J gene is TRBJ2-5, the V gene TRBV7-2; no firm D call. CDR3 length equals 13 residues. Germline V gene lookup returns CDR1 SGHTA and CDR2 FQGNSA. Deletions cut 2 bases from V and 5 bases from J, with 9 bases between. The CDR3 here is CASSLPQQETQYF. DNA for the CDR3: TGTGCCAGCAGCTTACCCCAGCAGGAGACCCAGTACTTC. The variable domain in full, completed from reference TRBV7-2 and TRBJ2-5, reads GAGVSQSPSNKVTEKGKDVELRCDPISGHTALYWYRQSLGQGLEFLIYFQGNSAPDKSGLPSDRFSAERTGGSVSTLTIQRTQQEDSAVYLCASSLPQQETQYFGPGTRLLVL.

In its sample, this clonotype was seen once. The chain couples TRBV20-1 to TRBJ2-7; TRBD2 matches 9 bases. This CDR3 region has 13 residues. Germline V gives CDR1 DFQATT, CDR2 SNEGSKA (reference sequence). V dropped 3 bases and J dropped 3; count of bases not matched to a gene: 3. The CDR3 DNA reads as TGCAGTGCTAGGTGGACTAGCGACTACGAGCAGTACTTC. It encodes CSARWTSDYEQYF.

The rearrangement links TRBV29-1 to TRBJ1-2, with 10 bases fitting TRBD1. This CDR3 region has 12 residues. Trimming took 8 bases from V and 5 from J; bases not matched to a gene: 5. Germline values: CDR1 SQVTM, CDR2 ANQGSEA. DNA for the CDR3: TGCAGCTTTGGGGACAGGGGTTATGGCTACACCTTC. Translated: CSFGDRGYGYTF.

The rearrangement uses TRBV28 and TRBJ1-6; a possible D gene is TRBD1 (6 bases). V was shortened by 6 bases and J by 4 bases, with 16 bases between the two germline ends. The germline gives CDR1 MDHEN, CDR2 SYDVKM. The CDR3 runs 16 residues. The CDR3 nucleotides are TGTGCCAGCAGGCCTCGGGGGGGCGTATATAATTCACCCCTCCACTTT. The encoded protein is CASRPRGGVYNSPLHF.

The chain carries TRBV6-1 and TRBJ1-5, with D uncertain. From germline, CDR1 is MNHNS and CDR2 SASEGT. CDR3 size: 16 residues. Trimming left V 5 bases short and J 0 bases short, with 14 bases between. CDR3 sequence: CASSPPPKYSNQPQHF. In DNA, the CDR3 is TGTGCCAGCAGTCCACCTCCAAAATATAGCAATCAGCCCCAGCATTTT.

Ten or more counts support this clonotype. J is TRBJ2-5 and V is TRBV29-1; 7 nucleotides align to TRBD1. V lost 4 bases, J lost 5 bases, and 10 bases stayed unmatched. Germline lookup yields CDR1 SQVTM and CDR2 ANQGSEA. The CDR3 consists of 14 residues. CDR3 sequence reads: CSVAWTGPGETQYF. The CDR3, as DNA: TGCAGCGTTGCGTGGACAGGTCCAGGGGAGACCCAGTACTTC.

This clonotype was observed at least ten times. This chain links TRBV7-9 with TRBJ2-7; D unclear. The CDR3 is 13 amino acids. Germline CDR1 reads SEHNR; CDR2 reads FQNEAQ (reference sequence). The V end lost 7 bases, the J end lost 6 bases, and 16 bases lay between the germline ends. CDR3 sequence reads: CASTSHGDREQYF. The CDR3 DNA follows: TGTGCCAGCACCTCCCATGGAGATCGCGAGCAGTACTTC.

This clonotype was counted between two and nine times. This chain uses TRBV6-6 with TRBJ1-1; unclear D gene. The V end lost 2 bases, the J end lost 1 base, and 14 bases lay between the germline ends. Per germline, CDR1 MNHNY and CDR2 SVGAGI (reference sequence). The CDR3 is made up of 16 amino acids. CDR3 in DNA: TGTGCCAGCAGTTACCTCCGGGCGGGCAGGAACACTGAAGCTTTCTTT. It yields the protein CASSYLRAGRNTEAFF.

This clonotype has ten or more counts. V usage is TRBV7-2 and J usage is TRBJ1-2; TRBD1 might be the D (5 bases). CDR1 is SGHTA, CDR2 FQGNSA, per germline. This CDR3 has 15 amino acids. V was clipped by 6 bases and J by 4 bases, with 18 bases between them. This CDR3 is CASRETSGAVYGYTF. In nucleotides, the CDR3 is TGTGCCAGCAGAGAAACTAGCGGGGCGGTCTATGGCTACACCTTC.

This clonotype was counted ten times or more. V gene TRBV12-3 or TRBV12-4 combines with J gene TRBJ2-5; D unresolved. Between the trimmed V and J ends, which lost 1 base and 5 bases, there was a span of 11 bases. This CDR3 is 14 amino acids long. CDR3 loop: CASSLDITRETQYF. The CDR3 coding sequence is TGTGCCAGCAGTTTAGATATAACCCGGGAGACCCAGTACTTC.

This clonotype was counted between two and nine times. This chain links TRBV18 with TRBJ2-3, with 8 nucleotides matching TRBD1. The CDR3 spans 16 residues. Germline CDR1 KGHSH, CDR2 LQKENI. With V trimmed by 5 bases and J by 3 bases, 10 bases remained unmatched. CDR3 region: CASSDRGMSLTDTQYF. CDR3 nucleotides: TGTGCCAGCTCAGACAGGGGAATGAGTCTGACAGATACGCAGTATTTT.

With respect to this clonotype: The junction shows a germline mismatch at one end, possibly a read error. The chain uses TRBV5-1 and TRBJ2-3; 7 bases align to TRBD1. Germline values: CDR1 SGHRS, CDR2 YFSETQ. The CDR3 spans 16 residues. The CDR3 DNA reads TGCACCAGCAGCTTGGGACAGTCCTTTAGCACAGATACGCAGTATTTT. Translating it yields CTSSLGQSFSTDTQYF.

This clonotype has at least ten counts. The gene calls are TRBV28 and TRBJ1-2; 7 nucleotides match TRBD1. CDR1 MDHEN and CDR2 SYDVKM come from the germline V gene. Trimming took 4 bases from V and 6 from J; bases not matched to a gene: 5. CDR3 size: 13 residues. The CDR3 sequence is CASSSDRVNGYTF. CDR3 DNA sequence: TGTGCCAGCAGTTCCGACAGGGTCAATGGCTACACCTTC.

This clonotype was seen a handful of times. V is TRBV7-3 and J is TRBJ2-1; the D gene is possibly TRBD2 (5 bases). This CDR3 spans 16 amino acids. Deletions cut 1 base from V and 2 bases from J, with 12 bases between. Germline CDR1 is SGHTA and CDR2 is FQGTGA. The DNA of the CDR3 is TGTGCCAGCAGCTTAAATTTAATAGCGCCCTACAATGAGCAGTTCTTC. Protein sequence: CASSLNLIAPYNEQFF.

This rearrangement joins TRBV20-1 to TRBJ1-5; no firm D call. The V gene lost 6 bases and the J gene lost 4 bases, with 10 bases spanning the gap. Germline lookup yields CDR1 DFQATT and CDR2 SNEGSKA (reference sequence). This CDR3 is built from 12 residues. CDR3 sequence reads: CSATGSNQPQHF. CDR3 DNA: TGCAGTGCCACGGGATCGAATCAGCCCCAGCATTTT.

In this sample, this clonotype turned up many times. V gene TRBV5-1 combines with J gene TRBJ2-3; D call uncertain. CDR1 is SGHRS and CDR2 is YFSETQ in the germline V gene. The ends were cut back, 1 base at V and 2 bases at J, with 8 bases in the middle. The CDR3 contains 14 residues. CDR3 amino acids: CASSLLFATDTQYF. The CDR3 nucleotides read TGCGCCAGCAGCTTGCTATTTGCCACAGATACGCAGTATTTT.

The V call is TRBV12-3 or TRBV12-4, the J call TRBJ1-1, with D possibly being TRBD1 (5 bases). Trimming took off 7 bases at V and 1 base at J, with 10 bases between the two ends. The CDR3 spans 13 residues. For the CDR3, the DNA is TGTGCCAGCATTCGGGGCAGGAACACTGAAGCTTTCTTT. Its protein product is CASIRGRNTEAFF.

The table lists this clonotype with many counts. This chain connects TRBV6-7 to TRBJ2-4, with a possible D match to TRBD1 (7 bases). TRBV6-7 has ORF status, its function being uncertain. The length of the CDR3 is 14 residues. The DNA of the CDR3 is TGTTCTCGTCCAGGGGGACTAGCCAAAAACATTCAGTACTTC. This codes for CSRPGGLAKNIQYF.